Listed below are T cell receptor beta chains from one sample, sequenced in a study of T cell repertoires in cytomegalovirus infection. TCRdb re-called the reads with MiXCR, one entry per CDR3 protein. The repertoire includes some 130,000 distinct CDR3 sequences, 20% to 30% of them detected once, and 34% sits in the top ten. Antigens for these TCRs are unknown. Sequenced: PBMCs, sequenced either directly or after in vitro stimulation (not recorded which). These receptors were collected from a human donor in good health (CMV status not recorded). Some clones in this sample may be carry-over from other donors' samples. CDR3s include the opening cysteine and the closing phenylalanine or tryptophan. D genes are given only for firm matches. Size values are once, few and many counts, or a class for expanded clones, and some rows have none.

V	size	D	J	length	CDR3	DNA
TRBV6-6	few	TRBD1	TRBJ1-5	16	CASSLQGIASNQPQHF	TGTGCCAGCAGTTTACAGGGGATTGCGAGCAATCAGCCCCAGCATTTT
TRBV11-2	-	-	TRBJ1-2	15	CASSLDLGGTHGYTF	TGTGCCAGCAGCTTAGATCTCGGAGGAACGCATGGCTACACCTTC
TRBV11-3	few	-	TRBJ2-1	16	CASSRRRQGSYNEQFF	TGTGCCAGCAGCCGGCGGCGGCAAGGCTCCTACAATGAGCAGTTCTTC
TRBV6-2/TRBV6-3	-	TRBD1	TRBJ1-3	18	CASSYENGQAHSGNTIYF	TGTGCCAGCAGTTACGAAAACGGACAGGCTCACTCTGGAAACACCATATATTTT
TRBV7-2	many	-	TRBJ2-3	14	CASSFGTTRDTQYF	TGTGCCAGCAGCTTCGGGACCACTAGGGATACGCAGTATTTT
TRBV5-1	few	-	TRBJ1-2	14	CASSPWLEGYGYTF	TGCGCCAGCAGCCCGTGGTTGGAGGGGTATGGCTACACCTTC
TRBV12-3/TRBV12-4	-	-	TRBJ2-6	16	CASSLGTGGGANVLTF	TGTGCCAGCAGTTTAGGAACAGGCGGTGGGGCCAACGTCCTGACTTTC
TRBV7-9	many	-	TRBJ2-1	15	CASSLMAGGNNEQFF	TGTGCCAGCAGCTTGATGGCTGGGGGCAACAATGAGCAGTTCTTC
TRBV12-5	-	-	TRBJ2-1	17	CASGSEVGGPSYNEQFF	TGTGCTAGTGGTTCAGAGGTTGGCGGCCCCTCCTACAATGAGCAGTTCTTC
TRBV4-3	-	TRBD1	TRBJ2-1	17	CASSRAPPDREVNEQFF	TGCGCCAGCAGCCGGGCCCCGCCGGACAGGGAGGTCAATGAGCAGTTCTTC
TRBV7-6	-	-	TRBJ2-2	17	CASSPGWDSRRAGELFF	TGTGCCAGCAGCCCCGGGTGGGACTCCCGACGCGCCGGGGAGCTGTTTTTT
TRBV7-9	-	-	TRBJ2-7	12	CAAGEGAHEQYF	TGTGCCGCTGGGGAGGGGGCCCACGAGCAGTACTTC
TRBV12-3/TRBV12-4	-	-	TRBJ1-2	13	CASSLVGIRGYTF	TGTGCCAGCAGTTTAGTAGGCATTCGAGGCTACACCTTC
TRBV7-9	few	-	TRBJ2-7	14	CASSLGTLNYEQYF	TGTGCCAGCAGTTTGGGGACCTTAAACTACGAGCAGTACTTC
TRBV7-8	few	-	TRBJ1-2	13	CASSKRQNYGYTF	TGTGCCAGCAGCAAAAGACAGAACTATGGCTACACCTTC
TRBV7-2	many	TRBD2	TRBJ2-5	16	CASSLGLAGGLGTQYF	TGTGCCAGCAGCTTGGGACTAGCGGGAGGGTTGGGGACCCAGTACTTC
TRBV19	-	-	TRBJ1-1	12	CASSWWNTEAFF	TGTGCCAGTAGTTGGTGGAACACTGAAGCTTTCTTT
TRBV20-1	-	-	TRBJ2-5	14	CSARQPGVLETQYF	TGCAGTGCTAGACAACCGGGAGTTCTTGAGACCCAGTACTTC
TRBV28	-	-	TRBJ2-1	14	CASSFESSYNEQFF	TGTGCCAGCAGTTTTGAGAGCTCCTACAATGAGCAGTTCTTC
TRBV7-9	many	-	TRBJ2-5	14	CASSLWAIQETQYF	TGTGCCAGCAGCTTATGGGCGATCCAAGAGACCCAGTACTTC
TRBV20-1	-	-	TRBJ1-1	10	CSAREGEAFF	TGCAGTGCTAGGGAGGGCGAAGCTTTCTTT
TRBV12-3/TRBV12-4	many	TRBD1	TRBJ1-6	14	CASSNRGRNSPLHF	TGTGCCAGCAGTAACAGGGGGCGGAATTCACCCCTCCACTTT
TRBV11-2	-	TRBD1	TRBJ1-1	14	CASSPTGGRTEAFF	TGTGCCAGCAGCCCCACAGGGGGACGGACTGAAGCTTTCTTT
TRBV7-6	few	TRBD2	TRBJ2-5	15	CASTIAGAASETQYF	TGTGCCAGCACAATAGCGGGCGCGGCGTCGGAGACCCAGTACTTC
TRBV4-3	few	-	TRBJ2-1	14	CASSRLGSYNEQFF	TGCGCCAGCAGCCGACTGGGGTCCTACAATGAGCAGTTCTTC
TRBV6-2/TRBV6-3	-	-	TRBJ2-5	14	CASGLSSGQETQYF	TGTGCCAGCGGCCTTTCCTCCGGCCAAGAGACCCAGTACTTC
TRBV20-1	-	-	TRBJ2-1	14	CSAPRQGNNNEQFF	TGCAGTGCTCCCCGGCAGGGGAATAATAATGAGCAGTTCTTC
TRBV5-4	-	TRBD2	TRBJ2-7	14	CASSFWGGPYEQYF	TGTGCCAGCAGCTTTTGGGGGGGACCCTACGAGCAGTACTTC
TRBV11-2	few	-	TRBJ2-1	16	CASSLAGLIGGNEQFF	TGTGCCAGCAGCTTAGCGGGTCTTATCGGGGGCAATGAGCAGTTCTTC
TRBV4-1	few	TRBD2	TRBJ2-7	17	CASSQPVTSGRTYEQYF	TGCGCCAGCAGCCAACCCGTTACTAGCGGGAGAACCTACGAGCAGTACTTC
TRBV20-1	-	-	TRBJ1-1	14	CSARRGGMNTEAFF	TGCAGTGCTAGAAGAGGGGGGATGAACACTGAAGCTTTCTTT
TRBV15	few	-	TRBJ1-4	16	CATSRGGYATNEKLFF	TGTGCCACCAGCAGAGGTGGTTATGCAACTAATGAAAAACTGTTTTTT
TRBV18	-	-	TRBJ1-1	14	CASSPLQGNTEAFF	TGTGCCAGCTCACCATTACAGGGGAACACTGAAGCTTTCTTT
TRBV24-1	few	TRBD1	TRBJ2-3	14	CATSDVTGGYTQYF	TGTGCCACCAGTGACGTGACAGGGGGATATACGCAGTATTTT
TRBV12-3/TRBV12-4	few	-	TRBJ1-1	11	CATRWGTEAFF	TGTGCCACCAGATGGGGGACTGAAGCTTTCTTT
TRBV7-2	many	TRBD2	TRBJ2-3	14	CASSLVAGRDTQYF	TGTGCCAGCAGCTTAGTAGCGGGAAGAGATACGCAGTATTTT
TRBV20-1	-	TRBD2	TRBJ2-7	15	CSAREFGTRAYEQYF	TGCAGTGCTAGAGAATTTGGGACTAGGGCCTACGAGCAGTACTTC
TRBV19	few	-	TRBJ2-1	19	CASSTSQGARGGSYNEQFF	TGTGCCAGTAGTACATCACAGGGAGCGCGGGGTGGGTCCTACAATGAGCAGTTCTTC
TRBV7-9	many	-	TRBJ1-2	18	CASSSGNRQFPRNYGYTF	TGTGCCAGCAGCTCCGGAAATCGACAGTTTCCCCGGAACTATGGCTACACCTTC
TRBV28	-	-	TRBJ2-2	15	CASSLLLSGTGELFF	TGTGCCAGCAGTTTATTGTTAAGCGGGACCGGGGAGCTGTTTTTT
TRBV6-2/TRBV6-3	few	TRBD2	TRBJ2-7	17	CASSYPRWAGGPFEQYF	TGTGCCAGCAGTTACCCAAGATGGGCGGGAGGGCCGTTCGAGCAGTACTTC
TRBV5-1	-	TRBD2	TRBJ2-5	13	CASSLAGAETQYF	TGCGCCAGCAGCTTAGCGGGAGCAGAGACCCAGTACTTC
TRBV28	few	-	TRBJ2-7	13	CASSLDSFEWQYF	TGTGCCAGCAGTTTGGACTCCTTTGAGTGGCAGTACTTC
TRBV4-3	few	TRBD1	TRBJ1-2	15	CASSQGTGGNYGYTF	TGCGCCAGCAGCCAGGGGACAGGGGGAAACTATGGCTACACCTTC
TRBV5-3	-	-	TRBJ1-1	16	CASSLERAGDNAEAFF	TGTGCCAGCAGCTTGGAGAGAGCCGGGGATAACGCTGAAGCTTTCTTT
TRBV19	few	-	TRBJ2-2	13	CASSIVNPGELFF	TGTGCCAGTAGTATAGTGAATCCCGGGGAGCTGTTTTTT
TRBV7-8	many	-	TRBJ1-4	14	CASSLRTEDEKLFF	TGTGCCAGCAGCTTGCGTACAGAAGACGAAAAACTGTTTTTT
TRBV7-8	many	TRBD2	TRBJ2-1	17	CASSPMVISGRVNEQFF	TGTGCCAGCAGCCCCATGGTTATCAGCGGGAGGGTCAATGAGCAGTTCTTC
TRBV28	-	TRBD2	TRBJ2-1	15	CASSSLAGGYNEQFF	TGTGCCAGCAGTTCTCTAGCGGGAGGGTACAATGAGCAGTTCTTC
TRBV20-1	few	TRBD2	TRBJ2-5	14	CSGGAGAAQETQYF	TGCAGTGGCGGAGCGGGAGCAGCTCAAGAGACCCAGTACTTC
TRBV28	few	-	TRBJ1-6	14	CASSLLKGTTDLHF	TGTGCCAGCAGTTTACTGAAAGGGACAACTGATCTCCACTTT
TRBV18	few	-	TRBJ1-5	16	CASSLTATLGNQPQHF	TGTGCCAGCTCACTGACGGCGACTCTGGGCAATCAGCCCCAGCATTTT
TRBV7-8	-	-	TRBJ2-1	13	CATGRDHYNEQFF	TGTGCCACGGGCCGGGACCACTACAATGAGCAGTTCTTC
TRBV7-2	many	-	TRBJ1-5	14	CASSPQGTHQPQHF	TGTGCCAGCAGCCCCCAGGGGACTCATCAGCCCCAGCATTTT
TRBV20-1	-	TRBD1	TRBJ1-1	13	CSASDRGSPEAFF	TGCAGTGCTAGTGACAGGGGATCGCCTGAAGCTTTCTTT
TRBV2	-	-	TRBJ1-5	13	CASSGGRNQPQHF	TGTGCCTCCTCAGGAGGGCGCAATCAGCCCCAGCATTTT
TRBV7-2	many	TRBD1	TRBJ2-5	18	CASSFISPGQGFPETQYF	TGTGCCAGCAGCTTTATTTCTCCGGGACAGGGGTTCCCTGAGACCCAGTACTTC
TRBV4-1	few	-	TRBJ2-7	13	CASSHSESYEQYF	TGCGCCAGCAGCCATTCGGAATCCTACGAGCAGTACTTC